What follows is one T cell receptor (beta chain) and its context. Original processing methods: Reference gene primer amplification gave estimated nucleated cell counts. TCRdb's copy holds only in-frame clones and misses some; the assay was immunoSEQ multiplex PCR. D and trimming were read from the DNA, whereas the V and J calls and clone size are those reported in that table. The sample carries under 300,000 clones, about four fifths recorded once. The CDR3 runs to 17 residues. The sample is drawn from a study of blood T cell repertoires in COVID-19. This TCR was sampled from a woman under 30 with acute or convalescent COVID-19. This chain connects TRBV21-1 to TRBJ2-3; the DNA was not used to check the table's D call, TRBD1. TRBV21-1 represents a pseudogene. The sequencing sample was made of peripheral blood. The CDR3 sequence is CASSKVGDRGWRATQYF. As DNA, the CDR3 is TGTGCCAGCAGCAAAGTAGGAGACAGGGGGTGGAGGGCTACGCAGTATTTT.